A selection of T cell receptor beta chains follows, all from one sample in a study of T cell changes during pregnancy in multiple sclerosis. Profiled with immunoSEQ multiplex PCR; TCRdb holds only in-frame clones, not every one. Among around 50,000 clones listed, approximately 91% were seen once. The sample was CD4+ T cells from peripheral blood mononuclear cells, taken after pregnancy. The receptors come from a female donor in good health, enrolled as a control in a pregnancy study. Each CDR3 is given with its conserved first and last residue. A D gene is named only where the DNA matches it firmly. Clone size is shown for a subset of rows, as once, few, many or a class of expanded clone.

abundance	v_gene	j_gene	d_gene	CDR3nt	CDR3aa
once	TRBV2	TRBJ2-5	.	TGTGCCAGCTGTCGTACTGTCGGGGAGCTAGAGACCCAGTACTTC	CASCRTVGELETQYF
.	TRBV5-6	TRBJ1-2	.	TGTGCCAGCAGTAAATACAGGGTTGGCTACACCTTC	CASSKYRVGYTF
.	TRBV7-9	TRBJ1-5	TRBD1	TGTGCCAGCAGCTTTACAACCGGGACAGGGGTACAGCCCCAGCATTTT	CASSFTTGTGVQPQHF
.	TRBV2	TRBJ2-2	.	TGTGCCAGCAGAGTAGCGGTAGCGAACACCGGGGAGCTGTTTTTT	CASRVAVANTGELFF
.	TRBV18	TRBJ1-4	TRBD1	TGTGCCAGCTCACCGGGACAGACAACTAATGAAAAACTGTTTTTT	CASSPGQTTNEKLFF
.	TRBV27	TRBJ2-1	.	TGTGCCAGCAGACCTTGGGCGATAAATGAGCAGTTCTTC	CASRPWAINEQFF
.	TRBV5-4	TRBJ2-1	.	TGTGCCAGCAGCTTGCCGGGGTTGGGGAATGAGCAGTTCTTC	CASSLPGLGNEQFF
.	TRBV9	TRBJ2-3	TRBD2	TGTGCCAGCAGCGTAGAGGAGTGGGGGGGGACCGGTGTTACGCAGTATTTT	CASSVEEWGGTGVTQYF
.	TRBV2	TRBJ1-5	TRBD1	TGTGCCAGCAGGACCGGGACAGGGGTTAATCAGCCCCAGCATTTT	CASRTGTGVNQPQHF
.	TRBV5-4	TRBJ2-3	TRBD2	TGTGCCAGCAGAAGGATAGCGGGGGGTCCAGATACGCAGTATTTT	CASRRIAGGPDTQYF
.	TRBV11-1	TRBJ1-1	.	TGTGCCAGCAGCGCTCAAACCGGTGGCACTGAAGCTTTCTTT	CASSAQTGGTEAFF
few	TRBV25-1	TRBJ1-1	.	TGTGCCAGCAGTGATCTAGCCGGGCCGACTCTTGAAGCTTTCTTT	CASSDLAGPTLEAFF
.	TRBV5-5	TRBJ2-3	TRBD2	TGTGCCAGCAGTCATATACCGGGACTAGCGGGGGTTAGTACGCAGTATTTT	CASSHIPGLAGVSTQYF
once	TRBV4-2	TRBJ2-3	TRBD2	TGTGCCAGCAGCCAAGGTAGCGGGAGCACAGATACGCAGTATTTT	CASSQGSGSTDTQYF
.	TRBV5-1	TRBJ2-1	.	TGCGCCAGCAGCTTGGTTGCGGGAATCTCCTACAATGAGCAGTTCTTC	CASSLVAGISYNEQFF
.	TRBV6-5	TRBJ2-5	.	TGTGCCTTCCGGGGTCCAGAGACCCAGTACTTC	CAFRGPETQYF
.	TRBV5-1	TRBJ2-3	TRBD2	TGCGCCAGCAGCCCCCCTAGCGGGTGGGGCACAGATACGCAGTATTTT	CASSPPSGWGTDTQYF
.	TRBV27	TRBJ2-7	TRBD1	TGTGCCAGCAGCGAGGGGGCGCTTACCCACGAGCAGTACTTC	CASSEGALTHEQYF
.	TRBV19	TRBJ1-5	TRBD1	TGTGCCAGTAGTCAAGGAACAGGGGGAGGACAGCCCCAGCATTTT	CASSQGTGGGQPQHF
.	TRBV29-1	TRBJ2-5	.	TGCAGCGTTGAATCTAGCTTCCAAGAGACCCAGTACTTC	CSVESSFQETQYF
.	TRBV10-3	TRBJ2-7	TRBD1	TGTGCCATCAGTGAACAAGGACAGGGGGCGACCTACGAGCAGTACTTC	CAISEQGQGATYEQYF
.	TRBV27	TRBJ1-5	.	TGTGCCAGGGAGGGGGGGGAGGGTGTGAGACAGCCCCAGCATTTT	CAREGGEGVRQPQHF
.	TRBV6-1	TRBJ2-5	TRBD2	TGTGCCAGCAGTGAACGAGGCGGTCGGGGGGACCAGTACTTC	CASSERGGRGDQYF
.	TRBV11-2	TRBJ2-5	.	TGTGCCAGCAGCGCGGGATCCCAAGAGACCCAGTACTTC	CASSAGSQETQYF
.	TRBV30	TRBJ1-2	.	TGTGCCTGGAGTGTACTCACTACCGGGGGCTACACCTTC	CAWSVLTTGGYTF
.	TRBV6-1	TRBJ2-5	TRBD2	TGTGCCAGCAGTGAAGGCAGGCCGGGAGGAGGGGAGACCCAGTACTTC	CASSEGRPGGGETQYF
.	TRBV16	TRBJ2-2	.	TGTGCCAGCAGCCAATCGAAAGGAGACACCGGGGAGCTGTTTTTT	CASSQSKGDTGELFF
.	TRBV28	TRBJ2-7	.	TGTGCCAGCAGTTTAGGGCAGGGGGAGGACGAGCAGTACTTC	CASSLGQGEDEQYF
.	TRBV5-1	TRBJ2-2	.	TGCGCCAGCAGCCCCTTTTCAAGGGGTACCCGGGAGCTGTTTTTT	CASSPFSRGTRELFF
.	TRBV27	TRBJ1-5	TRBD1	TGTGCCAGCAGTTTAGGACAGGGGTCCCGACCCCAGCATTTT	CASSLGQGSRPQHF
once	TRBV28	TRBJ1-4	TRBD1	TGTGCCAGCAGGCCCTACAGGGGGCGCGATGAAAAACTGTTTTTT	CASRPYRGRDEKLFF
.	TRBV15	TRBJ2-5	TRBD1	TGTGCCACCAAACTCGGACAGGGGACAGCCACCCAGTACTTC	CATKLGQGTATQYF
.	TRBV20-1	TRBJ1-2	.	TGCAGTGCGCGGCTTCGCCGGGTCTTCTTC	CSARLRRVFF
.	TRBV5-1	TRBJ2-7	.	TGCGCCAGCAGCTTGGGCACAGCCGTAAAACAGAGCTCCTACGAGCAGTACTTC	CASSLGTAVKQSSYEQYF
.	TRBV10-3	TRBJ2-1	TRBD1	TGTGCCATCAGTTTTACCGGGACAGGGGCTTCCAATGAGCAGTTCTTC	CAISFTGTGASNEQFF
once	TRBV28	TRBJ2-3	.	TGTGCCAGCAGTTTAGGGGGGACAGATACGCAGTATTTT	CASSLGGTDTQYF
.	TRBV6-6	TRBJ2-5	.	TGTGCCAGCAGTACGCACCAACCCGGCCAAGAGACCCAGTACTTC	CASSTHQPGQETQYF
.	TRBV13	TRBJ2-3	TRBD2	TGTGCCAGCAGTCCCGGGGGGTCCCGCACAGATACGCAGTATTTT	CASSPGGSRTDTQYF
.	TRBV7-7	TRBJ2-3	TRBD1	TGTGCTAGCAGCACCGGGACAGGGGGGACAGATACGCAGTATTTT	CASSTGTGGTDTQYF
.	TRBV9	TRBJ2-1	.	TGTGCCAGCAGCGCCTTTAGTCGGAATGAGCAGTTCTTC	CASSAFSRNEQFF